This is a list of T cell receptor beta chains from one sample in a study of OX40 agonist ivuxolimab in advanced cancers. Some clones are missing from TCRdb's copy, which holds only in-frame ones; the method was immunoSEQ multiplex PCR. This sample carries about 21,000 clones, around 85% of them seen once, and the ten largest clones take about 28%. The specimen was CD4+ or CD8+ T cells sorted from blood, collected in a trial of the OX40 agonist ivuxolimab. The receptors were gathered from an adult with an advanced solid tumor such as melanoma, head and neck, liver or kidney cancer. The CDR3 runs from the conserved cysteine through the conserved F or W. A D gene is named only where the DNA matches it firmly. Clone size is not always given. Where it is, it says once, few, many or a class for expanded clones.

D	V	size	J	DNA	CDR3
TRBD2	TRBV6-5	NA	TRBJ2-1	TGTGCCAGCAGTCCTCCGGGATCTAGCGGCGATGAGCAGTTCTTC	CASSPPGSSGDEQFF
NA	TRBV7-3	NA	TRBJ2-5	TGTGCCAGCAGCTTAGATGGGGAGACCCAGTACTTC	CASSLDGETQYF
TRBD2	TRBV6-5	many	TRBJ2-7	TGTGCCAGCAGTTACGAAGCTAGCGGAAGGTACGAGCAGTACTTC	CASSYEASGRYEQYF
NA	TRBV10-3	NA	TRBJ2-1	TGTGCCATCAGTGAGTCGTCCAATGAGCAGTTCTTC	CAISESSNEQFF
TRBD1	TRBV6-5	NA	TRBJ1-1	TGTGCCAGCAGTTTCACAGGGGGCACTGAAGCTTTCTTT	CASSFTGGTEAFF
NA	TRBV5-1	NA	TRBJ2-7	TGCGCCAGCAGCTTGGACATCTCCTACGAGCAGTACTTC	CASSLDISYEQYF
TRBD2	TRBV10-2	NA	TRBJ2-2	TGCGCCAGCAGTGCTCGGCGGGAGGGCTCGAACACCGGGGAGCTGTTTTTT	CASSARREGSNTGELFF
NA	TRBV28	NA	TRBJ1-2	TGTGCCAGCAGTTTAGGTGGGAGAGCGGGCTACACCTTC	CASSLGGRAGYTF
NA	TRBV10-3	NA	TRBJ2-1	TGTGCCATCAGTGAGGGGGGGGACACCTACAATGAGCAGTTCTTC	CAISEGGDTYNEQFF
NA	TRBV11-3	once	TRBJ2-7	TGTGCCAGCAGCTTAGATCCTACAGGGTTACCCTGCGAGCAGTACTTC	CASSLDPTGLPCEQYF
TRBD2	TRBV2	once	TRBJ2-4	TGTGCCAGCACCGATTTAGCGGGAGTGGTCAAAAACATTCAGTACTTC	CASTDLAGVVKNIQYF
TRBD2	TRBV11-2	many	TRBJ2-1	TGTGCCAGCAGCTCGCCCTCTAGCGGGAGTGGGAATGAGCAGTTCTTC	CASSSPSSGSGNEQFF
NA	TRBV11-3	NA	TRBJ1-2	TGTGCCAGCAGCTTAGAAAGGGTCTATGGCTACACCTTC	CASSLERVYGYTF
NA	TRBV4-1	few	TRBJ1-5	TGCGCCAGCAGCCTGGCTCCGGATAGCAATCAGCCCCAGCATTTT	CASSLAPDSNQPQHF
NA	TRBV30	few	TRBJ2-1	TGTGCCTGGAGTCCGACTAACAATGAGCAGTTCTTC	CAWSPTNNEQFF
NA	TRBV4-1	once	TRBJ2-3	TGCGCCAGCAGCCAAGAGTTTAGCGGTAACAAGGCGAATACGCAGTATTTT	CASSQEFSGNKANTQYF
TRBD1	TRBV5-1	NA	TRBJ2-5	TGCGCCAGCAGCCCTGGTGACAGGGGCATAACCAGGGAGACCCAGTACTTC	CASSPGDRGITRETQYF
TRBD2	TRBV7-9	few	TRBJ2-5	TGTGCCAGCAGCTTAACAACCGGGACTAGCGGGTGGCAGGCTGAGACCCAGTACTTC	CASSLTTGTSGWQAETQYF
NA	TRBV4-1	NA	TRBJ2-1	TGCGCCAGCAGCCTCGTCGGTCCACCCAATGAGCAGTTCTTC	CASSLVGPPNEQFF
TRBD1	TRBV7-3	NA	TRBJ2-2	TGTGCCAGCAGCCCTACGGGACAGGGGATCGGGGAGCTGTTTTTT	CASSPTGQGIGELFF
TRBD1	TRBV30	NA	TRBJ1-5	TGTGCCTGGAGTAGGGGGACAGGCCGCTATCAGCCCCAGCATTTT	CAWSRGTGRYQPQHF
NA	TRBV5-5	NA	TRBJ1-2	TGTGCCAGCAGACCCGAGGATCTGGTTGGCTATGGCTACACCTTC	CASRPEDLVGYGYTF
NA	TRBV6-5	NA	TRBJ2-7	TGTGCCAGCAGTTACTCGAGGACTATCGGCTACGAGCAGTACTTC	CASSYSRTIGYEQYF
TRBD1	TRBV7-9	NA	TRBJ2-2	TGTGCCAGCAGCTGGACAGGGCCGAACACCGGGGAGCTGTTTTTT	CASSWTGPNTGELFF
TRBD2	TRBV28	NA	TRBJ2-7	TGTGCCAGCAGTATGGGACTAGCGGGCCTCGAGCAGTACTTC	CASSMGLAGLEQYF
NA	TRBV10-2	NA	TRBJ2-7	TGCGCCAGCAGTGAGGGGAGCTCCTACGAGCAGTACTTC	CASSEGSSYEQYF
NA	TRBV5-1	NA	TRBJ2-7	TGCGCCAGCAGCTCCAGTAACGGTGGCACCTACGAGCAGTACTTC	CASSSSNGGTYEQYF
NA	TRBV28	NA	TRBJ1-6	TGTGCCAGCAGACTAAGGCCTGCTAATTCACCCCTCCACTTT	CASRLRPANSPLHF
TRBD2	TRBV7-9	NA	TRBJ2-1	TGTGCCAGCAGTACCCCGATTAGCGGGACCCCCAATGAGCAGTTCTTC	CASSTPISGTPNEQFF
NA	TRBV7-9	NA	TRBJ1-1	TGTGCCAGCAGCCGGGACGGTGAAGCTTTCTTT	CASSRDGEAFF
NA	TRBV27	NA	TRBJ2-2	TGTGCCAGCAGCGGCTTTTGGGGGTCCGGGGAGCTGTTTTTT	CASSGFWGSGELFF
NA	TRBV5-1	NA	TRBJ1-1	TGCGCCAGCAGCTTCGGAACAGGGTCGTCTGAAGCTTTCTTT	CASSFGTGSSEAFF
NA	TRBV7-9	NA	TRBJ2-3	TGTGCCAGCAGCTTAAGGTTAGCGGATACGCAGTATTTT	CASSLRLADTQYF
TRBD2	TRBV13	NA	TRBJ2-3	TGTGCCAGCAGCTTAGCGGGAGGGCCATTAGATACGCAGTATTTT	CASSLAGGPLDTQYF
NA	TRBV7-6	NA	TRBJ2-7	TGTGCCAGCAGCTTAGCTGGACCCGAGGACGAGCAGTACTTC	CASSLAGPEDEQYF
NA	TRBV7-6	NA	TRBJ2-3	TGTGCCAGCAGCCCGACCAGGACAGATACGCAGTATTTT	CASSPTRTDTQYF
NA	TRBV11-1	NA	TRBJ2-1	TGTGCCAGCAGCTTAGAGTGGGGGCTTGGCGATGAGCAGTTCTTC	CASSLEWGLGDEQFF
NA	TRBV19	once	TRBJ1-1	TGTGCCAGTAAGAGGGGTTTCACTGAAGCTTTCTTT	CASKRGFTEAFF
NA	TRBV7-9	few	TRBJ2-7	TGTGCCAGCAGCTCATATAGTTACGAGCAGTACTTC	CASSSYSYEQYF
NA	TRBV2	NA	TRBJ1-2	TGTGCCAGCAGTGAAGGAGGGGAAGTGAGTGGCTACACCTTC	CASSEGGEVSGYTF
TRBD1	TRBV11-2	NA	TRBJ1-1	TGTGCCAGCAGCCAAGGACAGGGTAAAGCTTTCTTT	CASSQGQGKAFF
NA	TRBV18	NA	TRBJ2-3	TGTGCCAGCTCACCTTACTACCCAGATACGCAGTATTTT	CASSPYYPDTQYF
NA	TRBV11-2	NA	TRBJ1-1	TGTGCCAGCAGCTTAGATTCTGGGACGGATGAAGCTTTCTTT	CASSLDSGTDEAFF
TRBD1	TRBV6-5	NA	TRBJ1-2	TGTGCCAGCAGTCTAGGACAGGCGGACTATGGCTACACCTTC	CASSLGQADYGYTF
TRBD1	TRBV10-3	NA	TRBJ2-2	TGTGCCATCAGTGGACAGGGCGCCGGGGAGCTGTTTTTT	CAISGQGAGELFF
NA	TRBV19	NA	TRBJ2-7	TGTGCCAGTAGCATCGGGTGGGGACCCTACGAGCAGTACTTC	CASSIGWGPYEQYF
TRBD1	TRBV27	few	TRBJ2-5	TGTGCCAGCAGGCCCCGGGACAGGGCTCTGAGGGAGACCCAGTACTTC	CASRPRDRALRETQYF
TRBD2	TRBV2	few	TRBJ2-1	TGTGCCAGCAGCTGGACTAGGAGCAATGAGCAGTTCTTC	CASSWTRSNEQFF
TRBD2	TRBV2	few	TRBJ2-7	TGTGCCAGCGGGACTAGCGGGAGCACGTACTTC	CASGTSGSTYF
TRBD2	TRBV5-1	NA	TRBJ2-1	TGCGCCAGCAGCTTGGCCCCGACTAGCGGGAGGATCGGGCAGTTCTTC	CASSLAPTSGRIGQFF
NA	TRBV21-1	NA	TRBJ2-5	TGTGCCAGCCGTTTGGAGACCCAGTACTTC	CASRLETQYF
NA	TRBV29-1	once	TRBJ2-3	TGCAGCGTTGAGAATTGGGTTCCAGACACAGATACGCAGTATTTT	CSVENWVPDTDTQYF
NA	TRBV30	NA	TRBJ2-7	TGTGCCTGGAGAGTTGGGAGCGGCACCTACGAGCAGTACTTC	CAWRVGSGTYEQYF
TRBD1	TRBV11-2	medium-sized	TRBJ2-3	TGTGCCAGCAGCAACCGGCCGGGACAGGGACAGCAGTATTTT	CASSNRPGQGQQYF